These 22 T cell receptor beta chains share one sample of origin, sequenced in a study of technical replicates of blood from a few donors. Some clones are missing from TCRdb's copy, which holds only in-frame ones; the method was immunoSEQ multiplex PCR. Of some 80,000 clones listed, 80% to 90% are singletons. Source material: PBMCs. These receptors were collected from a human donor in good health. Some clones in this sample may be carry-over from other donors' samples.

As DNA, the CDR3 is TGTGCCAGCGGGGGCCGTGGCACAGATACGCAGTATTTT. Translated, it gives CASGGRGTDTQYF. The gene calls are TRBV7-9 and TRBJ2-3, with TRBD1 as a possible D gene (6 bases). Germline assignment: CDR1 SEHNR and CDR2 FQNEAQ (reference sequence). The V and J ends lost 8 bases and 1 base respectively, with 10 bases between them. This CDR3 has 13 residues.

The CDR3 loop is CASSQAGTSGRAGSNEQFF. The CDR3 nucleotides read TGTGCCAGCAGCCAAGCGGGGACTAGCGGGAGGGCCGGCAGCAATGAGCAGTTCTTC. The V call is TRBV4-2, the J call TRBJ2-1, with 16 bases lining up with TRBD2. Germline V gives CDR1 LGHNA, CDR2 YNFKEQ. J gave up 6 bases and V 1 base, and 9 bases lay outside the gene matches. The CDR3 length is 19 residues.

This clone occurred a few times. The V call is TRBV6-5, the J call TRBJ1-2; D perhaps matches TRBD1 (6 bases). The CDR3 sequence is 15 residues long. The V end was cut by 4 bases, the J end by 0 bases, with 12 bases between. From germline, CDR1 is MNHEY and CDR2 SVGAGI. Written as DNA, the CDR3 is TGTGCCAGCAGTTCTGGACAGATAGCTAACTATGGCTACACCTTC. Its translation is CASSSGQIANYGYTF.

The chain combines TRBV7-9 with TRBJ2-7; D is possibly TRBD1 (6 bases). The length of the CDR3 is 13 residues. Trimming left V 5 bases short and J 1 base short, with 9 bases between. CDR1 SEHNR and CDR2 FQNEAQ come from the germline V gene (reference sequence). CDR3 nucleotides: TGTGCCAGCAGCGGGGGCAGGTCCTACGAGCAGTACTTC. Its translation is CASSGGRSYEQYF.

J is TRBJ2-1 and V is TRBV19, with 9 bases matching TRBD2. The CDR3 length is 14 residues. Unmatched junction bases numbered 6, after V lost 6 bases and J lost 6 bases. The germline CDR1 and CDR2 sequences are LNHDA and SQIVND (reference sequence). The CDR3 sequence is CASRWAGGPNEQFF. CDR3 nucleotide sequence: TGTGCCAGTAGGTGGGCGGGAGGGCCCAATGAGCAGTTCTTC.

In this sample, this clone turned up once. The CDR3 DNA sequence: TGCAGCGTTGAGATCGGGACAGCCCTTAATGAAAAACTGTTTTTT. Protein sequence: CSVEIGTALNEKLFF. The chain uses TRBV29-1 and TRBJ1-4; 7 bases map to TRBD1. The V gene's germline CDR1 is SQVTM and CDR2 ANQGSEA. The CDR3 length is 15 residues. The trim removed 3 bases at V and 4 bases at J, leaving 8 bases unmatched. The entire variable domain, with the rest obtained from reference TRBV29-1 and TRBJ1-4, is as follows: SAVISQKPSRDICQRGTSLTIQCQVDSQVTMMFWYRQQPGQSLTLIATANQGSEATYESGFVIDKFPISRPNLTFSTLTVSNMSPEDSSIYLCSVEIGTALNEKLFFGSGTQLSVL.

The chain is built from TRBV9 and TRBJ2-3; D possibly corresponds to TRBD1 (6 bases). Trimming took 4 bases from V and 4 from J, leaving 13 bases between them. Looked up from germline, CDR1 is SGDLS and CDR2 is YYNGEE. There are 14 residues in the CDR3. CDR3 nucleotides: TGTGCCAGCAGCCTCACAGGGCCCCCAGATACGCAGTATTTT. Its protein is CASSLTGPPDTQYF. Supplemented by reference TRBV9 and TRBJ2-3, the full variable domain reads DSGVTQTPKHLITATGQRVTLRCSPRSGDLSVYWYQQSLDQGLQFLIQYYNGEERAKGNILERFSAQQFPDLHSELNLSSLELGDSALYFCASSLTGPPDTQYFGPGTRLTVL.

The chain uses TRBV6-5 and TRBJ1-6; D gene uncertain. Germline V gene data show CDR1 as MNHEY and CDR2 as SVGAGI. V was clipped by 0 bases and J by 0 bases, with 6 bases between them. This CDR3 comprises 16 residues. DNA of the CDR3: TGTGCCAGCAGTTACTCAGGGAGCTCCTATAATTCACCCCTCCACTTT. Its protein product is CASSYSGSSYNSPLHF.

The chain joins TRBV15 to TRBJ2-5; TRBD1 aligns across 7 bases. Losses at the gene ends were 7 bases for V and 1 base for J; bases not matched to a gene: 9. Germline V lookup: CDR1 LNHNV, CDR2 YYDKDF (reference sequence). This CDR3 comprises 15 residues. The CDR3 DNA reads as TGTGCCACCAAGGACGTGGGGGACAGCCAAGAGACCCAGTACTTC. Translated: CATKDVGDSQETQYF.

V usage is TRBV6-5 and J usage is TRBJ1-2; D remains unclear. The length of the CDR3 is 15 residues. Germline CDR1 reads MNHEY; CDR2 reads SVGAGI. V was shortened by 4 bases and J by 0 bases, with 12 bases between the two germline ends. CDR3 in amino acids: CASSSRTATNYGYTF. CDR3 sequence (DNA): TGTGCCAGCAGTTCCCGGACTGCTACTAACTATGGCTACACCTTC.

The chain links TRBV7-8 to TRBJ1-3; 8 bases line up with TRBD1. V shed 6 bases, J shed 4 bases, and the junction held 11 bases outside the gene matches. Germline loops: CDR1 SGHVS, CDR2 FQNEAQ. The CDR3 runs to 16 residues. The CDR3 region is CASSQMTGAYGNTIYF. In nucleotides, the CDR3 is TGTGCCAGCAGTCAGATGACAGGGGCGTACGGAAACACCATATATTTT.

The chain couples TRBV6-5 to TRBJ1-2; possible D gene TRBD1, 5 bases. The ends were cut back, 4 bases at V and 2 bases at J, with 8 bases in the middle. CDR1 is MNHEY, CDR2 SVGAGI, per germline. This CDR3 spans 13 amino acids. CDR3 DNA sequence: TGTGCCAGCAGTTTACAGGCGAACTATGGCTACACCTTC. Protein sequence: CASSLQANYGYTF.

The chain couples TRBV7-2 to TRBJ1-3; no clear D gene. This CDR3 region has 13 residues. Trimming took off 2 bases at V and 8 bases at J, with 10 bases between the two ends. The germline V gene encodes CDR1 SGHTA and CDR2 FQGNSA. The CDR3 sequence is CASSLRATDTIYF. CDR3 DNA: TGTGCCAGCAGCTTAAGAGCCACTGACACCATATATTTT.

This clone was picked up a small number of times. The rearrangement joins TRBV29-1 to TRBJ2-5; weak D call: TRBD2 (5 bases). The germline V gene encodes CDR1 SQVTM and CDR2 ANQGSEA. Trimming took 7 bases from V and 2 from J, leaving 14 bases between them. The CDR3 covers 13 residues. CDR3: CSARRGFQETQYF. The DNA for the CDR3 is TGCAGCGCGCGACGGGGTTTTCAAGAGACCCAGTACTTC.

This rearrangement joins TRBV4-2 to TRBJ2-7; TRBD2 matches at 12 bases. The length of the CDR3 is 13 residues. J lost 10 bases, V lost 1 base, and 2 bases had no gene match. Germline CDR1 LGHNA, CDR2 YNFKEQ. The DNA of the CDR3 is TGTGCCAGCAGCCAAGCTAGCGGGAGGGAACAGTACTTC. Amino acids: CASSQASGREQYF.

The genes are TRBV7-9 and TRBJ2-7; 11 nucleotides line up with TRBD1. V was clipped by 5 bases and J by 6 bases; unmatched bases: 9. In germline, CDR1 is SEHNR, CDR2 FQNEAQ (reference sequence). CDR3 length: 15 residues. CDR3 sequence: CASSRGGQGAGEQYF. The CDR3 DNA follows: TGTGCCAGCAGCCGAGGAGGACAGGGGGCAGGCGAGCAGTACTTC.

This clone was observed a few times. The chain joins TRBV7-2 to TRBJ2-7; the match to TRBD2 covers 10 bases. Per the germline V gene, CDR1 is SGHTA and CDR2 is FQGNSA. V gave up 8 bases and J gave up 3 bases; unmatched junction bases: 13. The CDR3 has 16 amino acids. CDR3 loop: CASASSGLAVLYEQYF. Written as DNA, the CDR3 is TGTGCCAGCGCATCCTCTGGACTAGCGGTTCTCTACGAGCAGTACTTC.

This sequence joins TRBV7-2 and TRBJ2-7; perhaps TRBD1 as D (6 bases). The germline gives CDR1 SGHTA, CDR2 FQGNSA. The CDR3 spans 12 residues. The V end lost 5 bases, the J end lost 3 bases, and 8 bases lay between the germline ends. CDR3 loop: CASSQDSYEQYF. CDR3 DNA: TGTGCCAGCAGCCAGGACAGCTACGAGCAGTACTTC. The full variable domain, in which reference TRBV7-2 and TRBJ2-7 provide the parts outside the CDR3, is GAGVSQSPSNKVTEKGKDVELRCDPISGHTALYWYRQSLGQGLEFLIYFQGNSAPDKSGLPSDRFSAERTGGSVSTLTIQRTQQEDSAVYLCASSQDSYEQYFGPGTRLTVT.

V is TRBV6-4 and J is TRBJ1-1, with D possibly TRBD1 on 6 matching bases. This CDR3 has 14 residues. CDR1 is MRHNA and CDR2 is SNTAGT in the germline V gene. Trimming cost V 8 bases and J 1 base, with 14 bases left between them. The CDR3 sequence: CASCPGTRNTEAFF. CDR3 sequence (DNA): TGTGCCAGCTGTCCCGGGACACGGAACACTGAAGCTTTCTTT.

The V call is TRBV30, the J call TRBJ1-1; 7 bases map to TRBD1. J was trimmed by 0 bases and V by 2 bases; bases with no gene match: 3. This CDR3 is 14 amino acids long. Germline CDR1 and CDR2: GTSNPN and SVGIG (reference sequence). CDR3 loop: CAWSRGQLNTEAFF. CDR3 DNA sequence: TGTGCCTGGAGTAGGGGGCAATTGAACACTGAAGCTTTCTTT.

This rearrangement joins TRBV27 to TRBJ1-2; D perhaps matches TRBD1 (5 bases). Trimming shortened V by 6 bases and J by 4 bases, and 18 bases separated the two germline ends. CDR3 size: 15 residues. Germline V lookup: CDR1 MNHEY, CDR2 SMNVEV (reference sequence). The CDR3, as DNA: TGTGCCAGCAGCCCTCTCGGGGGTCGACTCTATGGCTACACCTTC. Translated, it gives CASSPLGGRLYGYTF.

CDR3 sequence reads: CSVARERRGGYTF. In DNA, the CDR3 is TGCAGCGTCGCTCGGGAGAGACGAGGGGGCTACACCTTC. This chain uses TRBV29-1 with TRBJ1-2; no clear D. Germline CDR1 and CDR2: SQVTM and ANQGSEA. The CDR3 is 13 amino acids. Between the trimmed V and J ends, which lost 6 bases and 8 bases, there was a span of 19 bases.